Listed below are T cell receptor beta chains from one sample, sequenced in a study of blood T cell repertoires in COVID-19. Some clones are missing from TCRdb's copy, which holds only in-frame ones; the method was immunoSEQ multiplex PCR. The repertoire has 350,000 to 450,000 clones, about 89% of them found once; the top ten carry 0.86%. Sequencing input: PBMCs or T cells enriched from blood (not recorded which). Receptor source: a woman between 40 and 55 years old who had been exposed to COVID-19. Each CDR3 is given without its conserved first and last residue. Fields, in order: V gene, clone size, CDR3 length, J gene, CDR3 protein. A row's size may be missing; if present it is once, few, many or a size class.

TRBV28	NA	14	TRBJ1-5	ASSLTPTGGNQPQH
TRBV11-2	few	14	TRBJ2-2	ASSSHYTGFRGELF
TRBV3-1/TRBV3-2	NA	12	TRBJ1-1	ASSQVGQGTEAF
TRBV18	NA	11	TRBJ1-4	ASSPFVNEKLF
TRBV2	NA	10	TRBJ2-5	ACGMGSETQY
TRBV7-2	NA	15	TRBJ1-4	ASSFVRIETGDGKLF
TRBV9	NA	13	TRBJ1-1	ASSVGWAGDTEAF
TRBV7-2	NA	12	TRBJ2-5	ASSLVGGYETQY
TRBV27	NA	12	TRBJ1-2	ASSLAGRNYGYT
TRBV7-2	NA	12	TRBJ1-5	ASSSRDRDQPQH
TRBV27	NA	13	TRBJ2-1	ASSLAGGPINEQF
TRBV12-5	NA	13	TRBJ1-1	ASGLGSTGLTEAF
TRBV7-3	NA	10	TRBJ2-1	APRTSCNEQF
TRBV10-3	NA	12	TRBJ2-7	AISDSRDRYEQY
TRBV14	NA	15	TRBJ2-7	ASSQDFGLAGDHEQY
TRBV20-1	NA	15	TRBJ1-5	SASVEGTDPKGQPQH
TRBV2	NA	13	TRBJ2-1	ASSVTSETYNEQF
TRBV6-5	few	12	TRBJ2-2	ASGTGIVTGELF
TRBV7-9	NA	11	TRBJ1-1	ANPRDKNTEAF
TRBV5-1	NA	16	TRBJ1-1	ASSKRTGLPLLNTEAF
TRBV7-8	NA	9	TRBJ1-1	ASSQNAKAF
TRBV7-9	NA	10	TRBJ1-1	ASSFEGTRAF
TRBV13	NA	15	TRBJ1-5	ASSSGDRGPGNQPQH
TRBV10-3	NA	11	TRBJ2-3	AISEIGRHTQY
TRBV5-1	NA	11	TRBJ1-2	ASSLQGEDGYT
TRBV11-3	NA	13	TRBJ1-1	ASSLGVRGFAEAF
TRBV5-1	once	14	TRBJ1-1	ASSLPGMGMNTEAF
TRBV4-3	NA	11	TRBJ2-7	ASSQQGSYEQY
TRBV5-4	NA	11	TRBJ2-3	ASEVGGGYTQY
TRBV6-5	NA	10	TRBJ1-5	ASSSYRGTIH